This record covers a single TCR beta chain. The sample is drawn from a study of Ad26.COV2.S vaccination and SARS-CoV-2 variants. Study-level background: The trial was COV1001 and the donor's arm was Ad26.COV2.S. The vaccine Ad26.COV2.S was put into the muscle once, or twice with 56 days between.

TCRdb's table, derived via immunoSEQ multiplex PCR, lists solely in-frame clones and lacks some. The data hold 330,000 or so clones, with roughly 90% observed a single time. Treatment given: over 15 received Ad26.COV2.S at low or high dose, single or two shots; roughly five received placebo; per-sample allocation not given. Day 63 following the first vaccine or placebo injection was when the samples were taken. An Ad26 vector expressing Wuhan-strain SARS-CoV-2 spike constituted the vaccine. CDR1 is DFQATT, CDR2 SNEGSKA, per germline (reference sequence). The CDR3 consists of 15 residues. V was trimmed by 3 bases and J by 5 bases, leaving 17 bases between them.

The chain couples TRBV20-1 to TRBJ2-1, with a tentative D call TRBD1 (6 bases). The clonotype comes from a person aged 18-65 years who received the Ad26.COV2.S COVID-19 vaccine or a placebo. Sequenced here: peripheral blood, sampled in a trial of Ad26.COV2.S vaccine versus placebo. CDR3 sequence: CSASETGHKNNEQFF. The CDR3 DNA sequence: TGCAGTGCTAGTGAGACAGGCCATAAAAACAATGAGCAGTTCTTC.